These 24 T cell receptor beta chains came from one sample sequenced in a study of blood T cell repertoires in COVID-19. Here immunoSEQ multiplex PCR was the method, and the copy in TCRdb shows in-frame clones only, minus some. The sample records 150,000 to 200,000 clones, approximately 80% being singletons. The sample consisted of PBMCs or T cells enriched from blood (not recorded which). These receptors were collected from a man aged 35 to 55 who had recovered from COVID-19.

In its sample, this clone was seen a few times. The CDR3 region is CASSPGTSGFYEQYF. The DNA for the CDR3 is TGCGCCAGCAGCCCCGGGACTAGCGGGTTCTACGAGCAGTACTTC. The chain couples TRBV5-1 to TRBJ2-7; 12 bases line up with TRBD2. Germline CDR1 and CDR2: SGHRS and YFSETQ. This CDR3 has 15 amino acids. V lost 4 bases, J lost 3 bases, and 5 bases stayed unmatched.

The chain has TRBV5-1 and TRBJ2-4; 9 bases fit TRBD2. The CDR3 sequence is 13 residues long. V gave up 4 bases and J gave up 8 bases; unmatched junction bases: 4. Germline CDR1 and CDR2: SGHRS and YFSETQ. This chain's CDR3 is CASSGRGGDIQYF. The CDR3 bases are TGCGCCAGCAGCGGTCGCGGGGGGGACATTCAGTACTTC.

V is TRBV9 and J is TRBJ1-1; no firm D call. This CDR3 region has 13 residues. Germline CDR1 SGDLS, CDR2 YYNGEE. V lost 4 bases to trimming and J lost 1 base, with 8 bases between them. The CDR3 nucleotides read TGTGCCAGCAGCTCAGGCCAGAACACTGAAGCTTTCTTT. Residues: CASSSGQNTEAFF.

The chain employs TRBV1 and TRBJ1-2. TRBV1 is flagged as a pseudogene. This CDR3 has 14 amino acids. The CDR3 coding sequence is TGCACCAGCAGTCCCGGGGATTCGGGTGGTGGCTACACCTTC. This codes for CTSSPGDSGGGYTF.

This sequence joins TRBV6-5 and TRBJ2-1; weak D call: TRBD2 (5 bases). The CDR3 contains 11 residues. Trimming cost V 7 bases and J 10 bases, with 11 bases left between them. The germline V gene has CDR1 MNHEY and CDR2 SVGAGI. The CDR3 is CASMTTGEQFF. CDR3 sequence (DNA): TGTGCCAGCATGACCACGGGGGAGCAGTTCTTC.

V is TRBV21-1 and J is TRBJ2-7; TRBD1, the D gene given by the table, was not confirmed from the DNA. TRBV21-1 is classified as a pseudogene. The CDR3 spans 15 residues. Here the CDR3 DNA reads TGTGCCAGCAGCAAAGCAGGGGGCAGGCCCTACGAGCAGTACTTC. This gives the protein CASSKAGGRPYEQYF.

The rearrangement joins TRBV5-6 to TRBJ2-7; TRBD2 matches at 7 bases. This CDR3 contains 15 residues. With V trimmed by 5 bases and J by 4 bases, 12 bases remained unmatched. Germline assignment: CDR1 SGHDT and CDR2 YYEEEE. CDR3 DNA: TGTGCCAGCAGTTCAAGAGGGGCAGCGGGATACGAGCAGTACTTC. This codes for CASSSRGAAGYEQYF.

This clone showed up just once. V usage is TRBV30 and J usage is TRBJ2-3, with 8 nucleotides matching TRBD2. The CDR3 runs to 14 residues. Unmatched junction bases numbered 2, after V lost 2 bases and J lost 1 base. Germline lookup yields CDR1 GTSNPN and CDR2 SVGIG (reference sequence). DNA for the CDR3: TGTGCCTGGAGTTCGCGGGGGGGCACAGATACGCAGTATTTT. Residues: CAWSSRGGTDTQYF.

This chain joins TRBV11-2 and TRBJ2-5; the D gene is possibly TRBD2 (6 bases). Trimming removed 2 bases from V and 5 bases from J, with 12 bases in between. From germline, CDR1 is SGHAT and CDR2 FQNNGV. This CDR3 region has 14 residues. CDR3 residues: CASSLPAGMETQYF. DNA of the CDR3: TGTGCCAGCAGCTTACCCGCGGGGATGGAGACCCAGTACTTC.

This sequence joins TRBV7-8 and TRBJ2-2; D might be TRBD1 (5 bases). V was trimmed by 1 base and J by 2 bases, leaving 8 bases between them. The germline gives CDR1 SGHVS, CDR2 FQNEAQ. The CDR3 contains 15 residues. The CDR3: CASSLGGRNTGELFF. As DNA, the CDR3 is TGTGCCAGCAGCTTAGGGGGCCGAAACACCGGGGAGCTGTTTTTT.

The chain joins TRBV5-1 to TRBJ1-1; the D gene is possibly TRBD1 (6 bases). The germline V gene encodes CDR1 SGHRS and CDR2 YFSETQ. The CDR3 is 14 residues long. Trimming took off 3 bases at V and 1 base at J, with 10 bases between the two ends. The chain's CDR3 is CASSSQTGNTEAFF. The DNA for the CDR3 is TGCGCCAGCAGCTCCCAGACAGGGAACACTGAAGCTTTCTTT.

This sequence joins TRBV5-1 and TRBJ1-1; maybe TRBD1 (5 bases). CDR1 is SGHRS and CDR2 is YFSETQ in the germline V gene. The CDR3 has 14 amino acids. The V end lost 7 bases, the J end lost 4 bases, and 17 bases lay between the germline ends. The chain's CDR3 is CASVPGGLSTEAFF. CDR3 nucleotide sequence: TGCGCCAGCGTACCCGGGGGGTTGAGCACTGAAGCTTTCTTT.

The chain carries TRBV2 and TRBJ2-1; 9 bases agree with TRBD2. The germline V gene has CDR1 SNHLY and CDR2 FYNNEI. The CDR3 has 16 amino acids. V lost 8 bases to trimming and J lost 3 bases; unmatched junction nucleotides: 11. The CDR3 reads CASFSAGGLFYNEQFF. The CDR3 DNA follows: TGTGCCAGCTTTTCGGCGGGGGGGCTGTTCTACAATGAGCAGTTCTTC.

The chain uses TRBV7-9 and TRBJ2-7; D call uncertain. CDR3 length: 12 residues. CDR1 is SEHNR and CDR2 is FQNEAQ in the germline V gene (reference sequence). The V and J ends lost 2 bases and 4 bases respectively, with 6 bases between them. For the CDR3, the DNA is TGTGCCAGCAGCTTAAACTCTTACGAGCAGTACGTC. Protein: CASSLNSYEQYV.

This chain links TRBV7-9 with TRBJ2-1, with 9 positions matching TRBD2. CDR3 length: 15 residues. The V and J ends lost 10 bases and 3 bases, in that order; junction bases with no gene match: 10. The germline V gene has CDR1 SEHNR and CDR2 FQNEAQ (reference sequence). In nucleotides, the CDR3 is TGTGCCATCATACCCGTAGCGGGGGTCTACAATGAGCAGTTCTTC. Amino acid sequence: CAIIPVAGVYNEQFF.

The chain is built from TRBV10-1 and TRBJ1-4; D gene ambiguous. The germline V gene encodes CDR1 WNHNN and CDR2 SYGVQD (reference sequence). V dropped 10 bases and J dropped 5 bases, with 26 bases sitting between them. The length of the CDR3 is 17 residues. DNA for the CDR3: TGCGCCACCCCCCAACCTCGCGCCGACTTTCTAAATGAAAAACTGTTTTTT. Amino acid sequence: CATPQPRADFLNEKLFF.

The J gene is TRBJ1-4, the V gene TRBV7-9, with D unresolved. The CDR3 runs 14 residues. Deletions cut 4 bases from V and 7 bases from J, with 13 bases between. Germline assignment: CDR1 SEHNR and CDR2 FQNEAQ (reference sequence). The CDR3 is CASSSRRSSEKLFF. In DNA, the CDR3 is TGTGCCAGCAGCTCAAGACGGAGTTCTGAAAAACTGTTTTTT. The variable domain in full, completed from reference TRBV7-9 and TRBJ1-4, reads DTGVSQNPRHKITKRGQNVTFRCDPISEHNRLYWYRQTLGQGPEFLTYFQNEAQLEKSRLLSDRFSAERPKGSFSTLEIQRTEQGDSAMYLCASSSRRSSEKLFFGSGTQLSVL.

For the CDR3, the DNA is TGTGCCAGCAGTTTTGGGGACAGTAATCAGCCCCAGCATTTT. The encoded protein is CASSFGDSNQPQHF. This rearrangement joins TRBV6-5 to TRBJ1-5, with TRBD1 matching over 7 bases. CDR3 length equals 14 residues. Germline trimming cut 4 bases from V and 4 bases from J; bases unmatched to any gene: 4. Germline values: CDR1 MNHEY, CDR2 SVGAGI.

The chain joins TRBV7-3 to TRBJ2-6, with unresolved D. Germline V gives CDR1 SGHTA, CDR2 FQGTGA. The CDR3 sequence is 16 residues long. The V and J ends lost 4 bases and 3 bases respectively, with 13 bases between them. CDR3 region: CASSSPAGYGANVLTF. DNA of the CDR3: TGTGCCAGCAGCTCCCCCGCCGGGTATGGGGCCAACGTCCTGACTTTC. Looking up the rest from reference TRBV7-3 and TRBJ2-6 gives the full variable domain: GAGVSQTPSNKVTEKGKYVELRCDPISGHTALYWYRQSLGQGPEFLIYFQGTGAADDSGLPNDRFFAVRPEGSVSTLKIQRTERGDSAVYLCASSSPAGYGANVLTFGAGSRLTVL.

This clone appeared once. V usage is TRBV24-1 and J usage is TRBJ2-1; D not resolved. The CDR3 covers 13 residues. The germline gives CDR1 KGHDR, CDR2 SFDVKD. Trimming removed 4 bases at V and 6 bases at J, with 9 bases between. CDR3 sequence: CATSDRWANEQFF. CDR3 sequence (DNA): TGTGCCACCAGTGACCGCTGGGCCAATGAGCAGTTCTTC.

J is TRBJ1-4 and V is TRBV4-1; D gene ambiguous. V lost 6 bases to trimming and J lost 7 bases, with 9 bases between them. This CDR3 spans 12 amino acids. Germline values: CDR1 MGHRA, CDR2 YSYEKL. CDR3 DNA: TGCGCCAGCAGAGCGCCGGGTGAAAAACTGTTTTTT. Amino acid sequence: CASRAPGEKLFF.

This sequence joins TRBV30 and TRBJ2-7; 8 bases align to TRBD1. Germline-derived CDR1 and CDR2 are GTSNPN and SVGIG (reference sequence). The CDR3 has 14 residues. V lost 3 bases, J lost 5 bases, and 9 bases stayed unmatched. The CDR3 loop reads CAWSSGQGRDEQYF. As DNA, the CDR3 is TGTGCCTGGAGCAGTGGACAGGGCCGCGACGAGCAGTACTTC.

V gene TRBV18 combines with J gene TRBJ1-2, with D perhaps TRBD1 (6 bases). The germline V and J ends were trimmed by 6 bases and 8 bases, with 13 bases remaining between them. The CDR3 is 12 residues long. Germline V gives CDR1 KGHSH, CDR2 LQKENI. The CDR3 region has the DNA TGTGCCAGCTCGTCACCAACAGGGGGCTACACCTTC. This codes for CASSSPTGGYTF.

V is TRBV7-2 and J is TRBJ1-5, with 8 nucleotides matching TRBD1. The length of the CDR3 is 14 residues. Germline V gene sequence: CDR1 SGHTA, CDR2 FQGNSA. V lost 2 bases to trimming and J lost 8 bases; unmatched junction nucleotides: 5. This CDR3 reads CASSLNRGGKPQHF. The CDR3 DNA sequence: TGTGCCAGCAGCTTAAACAGGGGGGGGAAGCCCCAGCATTTT.